The 18 T cell receptor beta chains reported below all come from one sample, sequenced in a study of CXCR3-negative and CXCR3-positive naive CD8 T cells. Preparation of TRB cDNA libraries relied on 5' RACE carrying UMI labels. TCRdb re-analyzed the 5' RACE reads; it lists each CDR3 protein once, without DNA. This sample contains 50,000 to 75,000 distinct CDR3 sequences. Sequencing used naive CXCR3- CD8+ T cells from blood. Sample subset: CD45RO-CCR7+CD27+CD95- naive CD8+ T cells lacking CXCR3 (TNR3-). These TCRs come from a human donor in good health. Some clones in this sample may be carry-over from other donors' samples.

The chain is built from TRBV12-3 or TRBV12-4 and TRBJ2-5; TCRdb lists TRBD1, though no DNA is available to test this call. The CDR3 spans 16 residues. CDR3 sequence: CASSYDRGQDEETQYF.

The rearrangement links TRBV7-3 to TRBJ2-2; lacking DNA, the TRBD1 call made by TCRdb goes unchecked. This CDR3 region has 15 residues. CDR1 SGHTA and CDR2 FQGTGA come from the germline V gene. The CDR3: CASSLTGQNTGELFF. The full variable domain, in which reference TRBV7-3 and TRBJ2-2 provide the parts outside the CDR3, is GAGVSQTPSNKVTEKGKYVELRCDPISGHTALYWYRQSLGQGPEFLIYFQGTGAADDSGLPNDRFFAVRPEGSVSTLKIQRTERGDSAVYLCASSLTGQNTGELFFGEGSRLTVL.

The rearrangement links TRBV4-3 to TRBJ2-7; no DNA is available, so the TRBD1 call from TCRdb remains unchecked. There are 14 residues in the CDR3. Germline V lookup: CDR1 LGHNA, CDR2 YSLEER. CDR3 region: CASSQDHRGYEQYF.

The chain recombines TRBV7-3 with TRBJ2-1; TCRdb outputs TRBD2, but without DNA this stays unchecked. CDR1 SGHTA and CDR2 FQGTGA come from the germline V gene. The CDR3 loop spans 14 amino acids. The CDR3 sequence: CASSSTGLVNEQFF.

The chain employs TRBV29-1 and TRBJ2-7; the TRBD1 assignment by TCRdb is unverifiable without DNA. Germline V gene lookup returns CDR1 SQVTM and CDR2 ANQGSEA. The length of the CDR3 is 13 residues. CDR3 loop: CSVEGGGAFEQYF.

The V and J genes are TRBV9 and TRBJ2-7; checking the TCRdb D call of TRBD1 is not possible without DNA. CDR1 SGDLS and CDR2 YYNGEE come from the germline V gene. CDR3 length: 14 residues. CDR3 residues: CASSVRDRGYEQYF.

This chain links TRBV5-1 with TRBJ2-1; TCRdb proposes TRBD1, but this gene call is untestable without DNA. The length of the CDR3 is 14 residues. In germline, CDR1 is SGHRS, CDR2 YFSETQ. The CDR3 spells CASSGGTGGNEQFF.

This chain's CDR3 is CASSPGQLYGYTF. The V gene is TRBV7-3, the J gene TRBJ1-2; the D gene TCRdb calls, TRBD1, cannot be checked with no DNA. The CDR3 totals 13 residues. Looked up from germline, CDR1 is SGHTA and CDR2 is FQGTGA.

The chain links TRBV7-9 to TRBJ2-7; lacking DNA, the TRBD1 call made by TCRdb goes unchecked. The germline V gene has CDR1 SEHNR and CDR2 FQNEAQ (reference sequence). The CDR3 is 15 residues long. The CDR3 spells CASTPTVSVVYEQYF.

This chain uses TRBV7-9 with TRBJ1-1. CDR1 is SEHNR and CDR2 is FQNEAQ in the germline V gene (reference sequence). The CDR3 length is 14 residues. The CDR3 region is CASSLLAGKTEAFF.

The chain uses TRBV13 and TRBJ1-6; TCRdb calls TRBD1, which cannot be checked without DNA. The V gene's germline CDR1 is PRHDT and CDR2 FYEKMQ (reference sequence). This CDR3 region has 16 residues. CDR3 in amino acids: CASSQGGSSYNSPLHF.

This chain links TRBV11-2 with TRBJ2-3; TCRdb selects TRBD1, and the lack of DNA leaves this call unchecked. The length of the CDR3 is 16 residues. CDR1 SGHAT and CDR2 FQNNGV come from the germline V gene. CDR3: CASRPFEGGPRDTQYF. Complete variable domain (other parts from reference TRBV11-2 and TRBJ2-3): EAGVAQSPRYKIIEKRQSVAFWCNPISGHATLYWYQQILGQGPKLLIQFQNNGVVDDSQLPKDRFSAERLKGVDSTLKIQPAKLEDSAVYLCASRPFEGGPRDTQYFGPGTRLTVL.

J is TRBJ2-7 and V is TRBV7-2; TCRdb reports TRBD2, a call that lacks DNA to check it against. The length of the CDR3 is 15 residues. Germline CDR1 and CDR2: SGHTA and FQGNSA. Here the CDR3 reads CASSPGLAGGYEQYF.

The chain has TRBV11-3 and TRBJ2-7; the TCRdb call, TRBD2, lacks DNA for checking. Germline-derived CDR1 and CDR2 are SGHNT and YENEEA. The CDR3 spans 12 residues. The CDR3 protein is CASSLEVAEQYF.

The genes are TRBV29-1 and TRBJ1-5. The CDR3 is 12 amino acids. From germline, CDR1 is SQVTM and CDR2 ANQGSEA. CDR3 amino acids: CSVDSGMGPQHF. Full variable domain (rest looked up from reference TRBV29-1 and TRBJ1-5): SAVISQKPSRDICQRGTSLTIQCQVDSQVTMMFWYRQQPGQSLTLIATANQGSEATYESGFVIDKFPISRPNLTFSTLTVSNMSPEDSSIYLCSVDSGMGPQHFGDGTRLSIL.

V gene TRBV20-1 combines with J gene TRBJ2-3; lacking DNA, the TRBD1 call made by TCRdb goes unchecked. Germline V lookup: CDR1 DFQATT, CDR2 SNEGSKA (reference sequence). The CDR3 is made up of 15 amino acids. The CDR3 sequence is CSAKGTGSFPDTQYF.

The chain couples TRBV29-1 to TRBJ2-7; TCRdb designates TRBD2, a call that cannot be tested without DNA. Germline V gives CDR1 SQVTM, CDR2 ANQGSEA. The CDR3 totals 13 residues. This CDR3 reads CSVEVGPIQEQYF.

The V call is TRBV20-1, the J call TRBJ2-7; TCRdb reports TRBD2, a call that lacks DNA to check it against. Germline CDR1 and CDR2: DFQATT and SNEGSKA (reference sequence). This CDR3 contains 16 residues. CDR3 residues: CSATSPRLAGVGEQYF.